Here is one T cell receptor (beta chain) with its context. This sample was taken from a study of shared clonotypes between healthy human individuals. The V and J ends lost 4 bases and 5 bases respectively, with 17 bases between them. CDR1 is MGHDK, CDR2 SYGVNS, per germline. The CDR3 covers 15 residues. The authors divided CD4+ cells into CD45RA+ naive and CD45RA-negative memory subsets. The deep-level immunoSEQ assay was used. Using immunoSEQ multiplex PCR, the repertoire was profiled, and TCRdb retains in-frame clones only, with some absent. Among around 2,000,000 clones, over 85% were seen once, and the ten largest hold roughly 0.13%.

The chain combines TRBV25-1 with TRBJ2-5; D ambiguous. The origin of this receptor is a man aged 18 to 35 in good health. The sequenced sample consisted of naive CD4+ T cells sorted from blood. The subset here: CD45RA+ positively selected. CDR3 region: CASSATGSAMETQYF. The CDR3 DNA follows: TGTGCCAGCAGTGCTACTGGGTCCGCAATGGAGACCCAGTACTTC.